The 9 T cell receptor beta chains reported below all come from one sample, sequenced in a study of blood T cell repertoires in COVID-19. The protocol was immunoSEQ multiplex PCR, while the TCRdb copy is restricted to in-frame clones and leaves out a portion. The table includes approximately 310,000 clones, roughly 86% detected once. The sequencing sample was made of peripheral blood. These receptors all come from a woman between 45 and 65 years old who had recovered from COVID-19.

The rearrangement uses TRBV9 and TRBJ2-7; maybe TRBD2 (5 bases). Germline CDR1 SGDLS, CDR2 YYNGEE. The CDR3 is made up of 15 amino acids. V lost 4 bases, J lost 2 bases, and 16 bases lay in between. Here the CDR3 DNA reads TGTGCCAGCAGCCCAAGACGGGATCTCACCTACGAGCAGTACTTC. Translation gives CASSPRRDLTYEQYF.

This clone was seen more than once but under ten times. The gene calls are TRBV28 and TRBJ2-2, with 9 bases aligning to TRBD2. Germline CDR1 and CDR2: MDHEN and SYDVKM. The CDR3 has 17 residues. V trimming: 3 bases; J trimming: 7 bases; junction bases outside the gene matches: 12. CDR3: CASSLRLAGGLDGELFF. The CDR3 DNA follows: TGTGCCAGCAGTTTGAGATTGGCGGGGGGGCTGGACGGGGAGCTGTTTTTT.

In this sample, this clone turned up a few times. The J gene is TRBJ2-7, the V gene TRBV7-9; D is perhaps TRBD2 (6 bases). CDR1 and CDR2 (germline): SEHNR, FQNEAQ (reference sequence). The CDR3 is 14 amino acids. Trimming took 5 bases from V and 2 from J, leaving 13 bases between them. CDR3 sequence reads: CASSLGPGAYEQYF. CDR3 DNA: TGTGCCAGCAGCCTCGGGCCGGGGGCCTACGAGCAGTACTTC.

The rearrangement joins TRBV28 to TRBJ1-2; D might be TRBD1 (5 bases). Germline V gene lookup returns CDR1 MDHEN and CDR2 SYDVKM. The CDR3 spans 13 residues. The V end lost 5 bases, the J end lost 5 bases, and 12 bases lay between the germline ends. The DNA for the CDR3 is TGTGCCAGCAGTCCTAACAGGATTTATGGCTACACCTTC. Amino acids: CASSPNRIYGYTF.

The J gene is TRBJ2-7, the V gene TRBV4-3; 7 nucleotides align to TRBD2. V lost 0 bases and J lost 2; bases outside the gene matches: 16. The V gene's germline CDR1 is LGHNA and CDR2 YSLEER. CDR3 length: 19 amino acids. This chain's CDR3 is CASSQDFGILGGSTYEQYF. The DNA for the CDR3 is TGCGCCAGCAGCCAAGATTTCGGGATTTTGGGGGGGTCGACCTACGAGCAGTACTTC.

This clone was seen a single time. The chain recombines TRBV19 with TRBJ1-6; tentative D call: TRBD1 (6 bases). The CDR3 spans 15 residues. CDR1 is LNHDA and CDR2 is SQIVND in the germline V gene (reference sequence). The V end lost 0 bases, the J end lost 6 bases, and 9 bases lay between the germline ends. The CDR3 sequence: CASSIEEGVNSPLHF. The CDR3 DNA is TGTGCCAGTAGTATAGAAGAGGGGGTTAATTCACCCCTCCACTTT.

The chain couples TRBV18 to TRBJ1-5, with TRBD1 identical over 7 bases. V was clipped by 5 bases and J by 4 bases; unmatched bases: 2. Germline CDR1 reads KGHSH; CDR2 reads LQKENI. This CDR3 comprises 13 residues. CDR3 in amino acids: CASSEDRNQPQHF. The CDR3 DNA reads TGTGCCAGCTCAGAGGACAGGAATCAGCCCCAGCATTTT.

CDR3 protein: CASSFSGSSYEQYF. The CDR3 DNA is TGTGCCAGCAGCTTTAGCGGGAGCTCCTACGAGCAGTACTTC. The V call is TRBV7-2, the J call TRBJ2-7, with 9 bases lining up with TRBD2. Germline V lookup: CDR1 SGHTA, CDR2 FQGNSA. Losses at the gene ends were 3 bases for V and 0 bases for J; bases not matched to a gene: 0. This CDR3 contains 14 residues.

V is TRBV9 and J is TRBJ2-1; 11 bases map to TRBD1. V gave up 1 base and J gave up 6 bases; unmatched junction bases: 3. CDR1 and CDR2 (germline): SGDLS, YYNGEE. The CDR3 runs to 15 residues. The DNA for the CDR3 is TGTGCCAGCAGCGTATTTGGGACAGGGGGCAATGAGCAGTTCTTC. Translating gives CASSVFGTGGNEQFF.